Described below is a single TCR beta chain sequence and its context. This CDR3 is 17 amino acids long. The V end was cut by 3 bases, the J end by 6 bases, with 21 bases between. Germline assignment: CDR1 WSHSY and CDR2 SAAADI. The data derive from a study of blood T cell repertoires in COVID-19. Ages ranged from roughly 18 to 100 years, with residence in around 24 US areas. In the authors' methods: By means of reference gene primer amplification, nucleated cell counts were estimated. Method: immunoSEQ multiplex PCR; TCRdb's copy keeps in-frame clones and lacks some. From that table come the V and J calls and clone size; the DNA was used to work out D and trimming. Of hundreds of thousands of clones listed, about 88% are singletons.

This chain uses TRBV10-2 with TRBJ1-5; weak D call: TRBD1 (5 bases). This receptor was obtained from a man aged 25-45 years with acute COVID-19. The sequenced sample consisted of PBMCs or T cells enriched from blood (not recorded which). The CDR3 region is CASSDISQGSVGQPQHF. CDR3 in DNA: TGCGCCAGCAGTGATATTAGTCAGGGTAGTGTGGGTCAGCCCCAGCATTTT.